This TCR beta chain was recovered during a study of beta chain features in type 1 diabetes. Study findings and constraints: Highly expressing activated T cells could be over-counted with a cDNA template. The study found that naive, central memory and Treg TCRB repertoires appeared more similar in patients than in healthy donors.

Expressed TCRB transcripts got sequenced, as all isolated RNA was reverse transcribed. Some clones are missing from TCRdb's copy, which holds only in-frame ones; the method was immunoSEQ multiplex PCR. This table has about 410,000 clones, roughly 14% appearing once. In this sample, this clone turned up a few times. Its specificity is unknown. The CDR3 is made up of 15 amino acids. Trimming at V came to 5 bases and at J to 4 bases, leaving 9 bases not matched to a gene. The germline CDR1 and CDR2 sequences are SGHRS and YFSETQ. This clonotype originated in a man aged 25 to 40 in good health. Material: naive CD4+ T cells from blood. The chain uses TRBV5-1 and TRBJ2-1; 7 nucleotides line up with TRBD2. CDR3 in amino acids: CASRFWLADYNEQFF. DNA of the CDR3: TGCGCCAGCAGATTTTGGCTAGCGGATTACAATGAGCAGTTCTTC.